Each of the 29 T cell receptor beta chains below was sequenced from the same sample in a study of blood T cell repertoires in COVID-19. Assay: immunoSEQ multiplex PCR; the TCRdb copy retains only in-frame clones and omits some. The sample has under 250,000 clones, 86% seen once. Sequencing used peripheral blood. These receptors all come from a man in his forties or fifties with COVID-19, enrolled during active disease.

V and J are TRBV7-6 and TRBJ2-2; TRBD2 is a possible D gene (6 bases). CDR1 and CDR2 (germline): SGHVS, FNYEAQ. This CDR3 is built from 16 residues. The ends were cut back, 2 bases at V and 6 bases at J, with 16 bases in the middle. CDR3 region: CASSLSWRDRAGELFF. As DNA, the CDR3 is TGTGCCAGCAGCTTATCCTGGCGGGATCGAGCCGGGGAGCTGTTTTTT.

Here the CDR3 DNA reads TGTGCCACCAAGCGACAGATGAACACTGAAGCTTTCTTT. This encodes CATKRQMNTEAFF. The rearrangement links TRBV27 to TRBJ1-1; D might be TRBD1 (5 bases). Germline-derived CDR1 and CDR2 are MNHEY and SMNVEV (reference sequence). The CDR3 contains 13 residues. The V and J ends lost 10 bases and 0 bases respectively, with 12 bases between them.

This clone was counted a few times. CDR3 protein: CAWRTSGSNEQYF. The DNA of the CDR3 is TGTGCCTGGAGGACTAGCGGGAGTAACGAGCAGTACTTC. This rearrangement joins TRBV30 to TRBJ2-7; TRBD2 agrees at 12 bases. The ends lost 3 bases at V and 5 bases at J; junction bases unmatched: 2. Germline V gives CDR1 GTSNPN, CDR2 SVGIG (reference sequence). The CDR3 length is 13 residues.

The V call is TRBV9, the J call TRBJ1-1; TRBD1 is a possible D gene (6 bases). Germline lookup yields CDR1 SGDLS and CDR2 YYNGEE. V was shortened by 0 bases and J by 4 bases, with 10 bases between the two germline ends. The length of the CDR3 is 14 residues. The DNA for the CDR3 is TGTGCCAGCAGCGTAGCTACAGGGTCCACTGAAGCTTTCTTT. Encoded protein: CASSVATGSTEAFF.

This chain joins TRBV18 and TRBJ1-1; 7 bases map to TRBD1. Germline lookup yields CDR1 KGHSH and CDR2 LQKENI. The length of the CDR3 is 19 residues. V lost 1 base to trimming and J lost 0 bases; unmatched junction nucleotides: 14. For the CDR3, the DNA is TGTGCCAGCTCACCACAACTCACAAGGACAGGCGACATGAACACTGAAGCTTTCTTT. Encoded protein: CASSPQLTRTGDMNTEAFF.

Only one count was recorded for this clone. This chain uses TRBV28 with TRBJ2-7, with TRBD1 identical over 7 bases. CDR1 MDHEN and CDR2 SYDVKM come from the germline V gene. The CDR3 contains 15 residues. V lost 5 bases and J lost 2; bases outside the gene matches: 9. The CDR3 DNA reads TGTGCCAGCAGTCCGACAGGGTTGGGTCCCTACGAGCAGTACTTC. This encodes CASSPTGLGPYEQYF.

The rearrangement joins TRBV6-5 to TRBJ1-5; D is ambiguous. Germline loops: CDR1 MNHEY, CDR2 SVGAGI. The CDR3 loop spans 13 amino acids. The V end lost 6 bases, the J end lost 4 bases, and 10 bases lay between the germline ends. The CDR3 DNA sequence: TGTGCCAGCAGCCTAGATCCAAATCAGCCCCAGCATTTT. As protein: CASSLDPNQPQHF.

This CDR3 is CASSRDSLDFSNQPQHF. The CDR3, as DNA: TGTGCCAGCAGCCGGGACAGCCTTGATTTTAGCAATCAGCCCCAGCATTTT. The gene calls are TRBV6-2 or TRBV6-3 and TRBJ1-5; TRBD1 matches at 7 bases. The V gene end was trimmed by 6 bases and the J gene end by 0 bases; junction bases not matched to a gene: 11. Germline loops: CDR1 MNHEY, CDR2 SVGEGT. This CDR3 is built from 17 residues.

V gene TRBV4-1 combines with J gene TRBJ2-2; 12 bases align to TRBD2. The CDR3 length is 15 residues. V lost 4 bases and J lost 7; bases outside the gene matches: 4. From germline, CDR1 is MGHRA and CDR2 YSYEKL. CDR3 nucleotides: TGCGCCAGCAGCCTGGGACTAGCGGGTAACGGGGAGCTGTTTTTT. It translates to CASSLGLAGNGELFF.

As DNA, the CDR3 is TGCAGTGCACGGACAGAGTACGAGCAGTACTTC. Its protein product is CSARTEYEQYF. This chain links TRBV20-1 with TRBJ2-7; D is perhaps TRBD1 (6 bases). V dropped 6 bases and J dropped 4 bases, with 10 bases sitting between them. The germline V gene has CDR1 DFQATT and CDR2 SNEGSKA (reference sequence). The CDR3 consists of 11 residues.

The V and J genes are TRBV28 and TRBJ1-2, with 7 bases matching TRBD1. V was pared by 6 bases and J by 6 bases, with 13 bases of the junction left unmatched. Germline V gene data show CDR1 as MDHEN and CDR2 as SYDVKM. This CDR3 comprises 15 residues. In DNA form, the CDR3 reads TGTGCCAGCAGGCGTCCGGGACAGAGCCAGGATGGCTACACCTTC. It encodes CASRRPGQSQDGYTF.

This sequence joins TRBV9 and TRBJ2-7, with 11 bases matching TRBD2. The V gene end was trimmed by 0 bases and the J gene end by 5 bases; junction bases not matched to a gene: 4. The CDR3 contains 15 residues. Germline CDR1 SGDLS, CDR2 YYNGEE. CDR3 DNA: TGTGCCAGCAGCGTAGATCCTAGCGGGAGGAACGAGCAGTACTTC. Translated: CASSVDPSGRNEQYF.

This clone was counted once. The genes are TRBV6-5 and TRBJ1-4; 7 bases agree with TRBD1. V gave up 3 bases and J gave up 7 bases; unmatched junction bases: 8. Germline V lookup: CDR1 MNHEY, CDR2 SVGAGI. The CDR3 totals 15 residues. The CDR3 nucleotides read TGTGCCAGCAGTTATCAGGGGGGCAGGGCTGAAAAACTGTTTTTT. Protein: CASSYQGGRAEKLFF.

The rearrangement uses TRBV2 and TRBJ2-7, with 8 bases lining up with TRBD2. This CDR3 is built from 12 residues. V trimming: 6 bases; J trimming: 3 bases; junction bases outside the gene matches: 1. Germline V gene sequence: CDR1 SNHLY, CDR2 FYNNEI. The CDR3 is CASRSGGYEQYF. The CDR3 DNA sequence: TGTGCCAGCAGAAGCGGGGGCTACGAGCAGTACTTC. Variable domain in full (rest from reference TRBV2 and TRBJ2-7): EPEVTQTPSHQVTQMGQEVILRCVPISNHLYFYWYRQILGQKVEFLVSFYNNEISEKSEIFDDQFSVERPDGSNFTLKIRSTKLEDSAMYFCASRSGGYEQYFGPGTRLTVT.

This chain links TRBV2 with TRBJ1-1; 10 bases match TRBD1. Germline trimming cut 6 bases from V and 3 bases from J; bases unmatched to any gene: 4. The CDR3 length is 14 residues. Germline loops: CDR1 SNHLY, CDR2 FYNNEI. DNA for the CDR3: TGTGCCAGCAGGCTGGGACAGGGGTACACTGAAGCTTTCTTT. Translating it yields CASRLGQGYTEAFF.

The chain links TRBV5-4 to TRBJ2-3, with TRBD2 matching over 7 bases. Germline lookup yields CDR1 SGHNT and CDR2 YYREEE (reference sequence). The CDR3 length is 14 residues. V lost 5 bases to trimming and J lost 2 bases; unmatched junction nucleotides: 5. The CDR3 DNA reads TGTGCCAGCAGTTGGGGGGGGATCACAGATACGCAGTATTTT. Translated: CASSWGGITDTQYF. Variable domain in full (rest from reference TRBV5-4 and TRBJ2-3): ETGVTQSPTHLIKTRGQQVTLRCSSQSGHNTVSWYQQALGQGPQFIFQYYREEENGRGNFPPRFSGLQFPNYSSELNVNALELDDSALYLCASSWGGITDTQYFGPGTRLTVL.

The V and J genes are TRBV24-1 and TRBJ2-3; the match to TRBD2 covers 7 bases. V shed 0 bases and J 4 bases; nucleotides not matched to a gene: 6. Germline CDR1 reads KGHDR; CDR2 reads SFDVKD. The CDR3 has 16 amino acids. CDR3 sequence (DNA): TGTGCCACCAGTGATTTGGGTTCGGGGGGTGCAGATACGCAGTATTTT. Its translation: CATSDLGSGGADTQYF.

The rearrangement links TRBV7-9 to TRBJ2-3; 8 nucleotides agree with TRBD2. The CDR3 is made up of 12 amino acids. With 10 bases clipped from V and 4 bases from J, the junction kept 4 bases outside the gene matches. Germline V lookup: CDR1 SEHNR, CDR2 FQNEAQ (reference sequence). The CDR3 nucleotides read TGTGCCACCCCGGGGGGGGCAGATACGCAGTATTTT. Translating gives CATPGGADTQYF. Based on the CDR3 plus reference TRBV7-9 and TRBJ2-3, the full variable domain is DTGVSQNPRHKITKRGQNVTFRCDPISEHNRLYWYRQTLGQGPEFLTYFQNEAQLEKSRLLSDRFSAERPKGSFSTLEIQRTEQGDSAMYLCATPGGADTQYFGPGTRLTVL.

J is TRBJ2-2 and V is TRBV7-3; 8 bases map to TRBD1. This CDR3 has 16 amino acids. Germline assignment: CDR1 SGHTA and CDR2 FQGTGA. Trimming took 5 bases from V and 4 from J; bases not matched to a gene: 9. CDR3 amino acids: CASSRMGQETTGELFF. In DNA, the CDR3 is TGTGCCAGCAGCCGCATGGGACAGGAGACCACCGGGGAGCTGTTTTTT.

The V gene is TRBV28, the J gene TRBJ1-2; 9 bases line up with TRBD1. CDR1 and CDR2 (germline): MDHEN, SYDVKM. V shed 5 bases, J shed 7 bases, and the junction held 11 bases outside the gene matches. There are 15 residues in the CDR3. Here the CDR3 reads CASSPGGQGRGGYTF. In DNA, the CDR3 is TGTGCCAGCAGTCCCGGGGGACAGGGACGGGGTGGCTACACCTTC.

The V and J genes are TRBV19 and TRBJ2-6, with 7 bases fitting TRBD1. The germline V gene encodes CDR1 LNHDA and CDR2 SQIVND (reference sequence). The V gene end was trimmed by 5 bases and the J gene end by 4 bases; junction bases not matched to a gene: 14. This CDR3 spans 18 amino acids. The CDR3 reads CASSVHRAGGTGANVLTF. The CDR3 nucleotides are TGTGCCAGTAGTGTACACCGCGCAGGGGGTACAGGGGCCAACGTCCTGACTTTC.

This chain links TRBV29-1 with TRBJ2-7; a possible D gene is TRBD1 (6 bases). The CDR3 extends over 13 amino acids. Trimming cost V 4 bases and J 0 bases, with 10 bases left between them. Germline V gene lookup returns CDR1 SQVTM and CDR2 ANQGSEA. The CDR3 loop is CSVGPRGSYEQYF. CDR3 nucleotides: TGCAGCGTTGGGCCCAGGGGCTCCTACGAGCAGTACTTC.

The chain carries TRBV27 and TRBJ1-5; D is uncertain. V shed 6 bases and J shed 6 bases, with 18 bases lying between them. The CDR3 runs 15 residues. Germline V CDR1 and CDR2: MNHEY, SMNVEV (reference sequence). CDR3 protein: CASRLGNSRFQPQHF. The CDR3 DNA sequence: TGTGCCAGCAGACTCGGGAACAGTAGATTTCAGCCCCAGCATTTT.

This clone was seen a handful of times. CDR3 region: CASRRALQGAGYTEAFF. The CDR3 DNA follows: TGTGCCAGCAGGAGGGCATTACAGGGGGCCGGGTACACTGAAGCTTTCTTT. V and J are TRBV2 and TRBJ1-1; TRBD1 agrees at 9 bases. The V segment lost 6 bases and the J segment 3 bases; nucleotides outside the gene matches: 14. CDR1 SNHLY and CDR2 FYNNEI come from the germline V gene. CDR3 length equals 17 residues.

The chain uses TRBV18 and TRBJ2-7, with 7 bases identical to TRBD1. Germline CDR1 KGHSH, CDR2 LQKENI. After removal of 0 bases from V and 3 bases from J, the junction contained 2 bases not matched to a gene. The CDR3 is made up of 14 amino acids. CDR3 in DNA: TGTGCCAGCTCACCACCGAACAGGGGCTACGAGCAGTACTTC. Translation gives CASSPPNRGYEQYF. The full variable domain, with the rest looked up from reference TRBV18 and TRBJ2-7, is NAGVMQNPRHLVRRRGQEARLRCSPMKGHSHVYWYRQLPEEGLKFMVYLQKENIIDESGMPKERFSAEFPKEGPSILRIQQVVRGDSAAYFCASSPPNRGYEQYFGPGTRLTVT.

V and J are TRBV6-5 and TRBJ1-2; 11 nucleotides match TRBD1. V lost 2 bases and J lost 2; bases outside the gene matches: 1. This CDR3 has 15 residues. The germline V gene has CDR1 MNHEY and CDR2 SVGAGI. The CDR3 DNA is TGTGCCAGCAGTTACGGGGACAGGGGGAACTATGGCTACACCTTC. Translated: CASSYGDRGNYGYTF.

This clone was counted once. The V and J genes are TRBV3-1 (or the pseudogene TRBV3-2) and TRBJ2-7, with 8 bases aligning to TRBD2. The CDR3 has 15 amino acids. J was trimmed by 2 bases and V by 2 bases; bases with no gene match: 5. The germline V gene encodes CDR1 LGHDT and CDR2 YNNKEL (reference sequence). The CDR3 protein is CASSQPPGGAYEQYF. CDR3 nucleotides: TGTGCCAGCAGCCAACCGCCCGGGGGGGCCTACGAGCAGTACTTC.

This chain links TRBV28 with TRBJ1-1; maybe TRBD1 (6 bases). The CDR3 consists of 15 residues. Germline V gene data show CDR1 as MDHEN and CDR2 as SYDVKM. The germline V and J ends were trimmed by 11 bases and 1 base, with 20 bases remaining between them. CDR3 residues: CAALGGGGGNTEAFF. CDR3 DNA: TGTGCCGCTCTCGGGGGGGGCGGAGGGAACACTGAAGCTTTCTTT.

A few counts support this clone. The J gene is TRBJ2-7, the V gene TRBV7-8; 7 bases line up with TRBD2. In germline, CDR1 is SGHVS, CDR2 FQNEAQ. Trimming cost V 5 bases and J 0 bases; bases outside gene matches: 7. The CDR3 spans 15 residues. In DNA form, the CDR3 reads TGTGCCAGCAGCCCACTAGCGCTGAGCTCCTACGAGCAGTACTTC. Translated, it gives CASSPLALSSYEQYF.